This T cell receptor (beta chain) was recorded in a study of CD8 T cells in Susac syndrome. General study points: Only a relatively small number of individuals were included in the TCR sequencing and HLA analysis.

Germline assignment: CDR1 MNHEY and CDR2 SMNVEV (reference sequence). CDR3 length equals 18 residues. V shed 5 bases and J 3 bases; nucleotides not matched to a gene: 11. The multiple sclerosis control group consisted of treatment-naive patients whose relapsing-remitting disease, which was either stable or active, fulfilled revised McDonald criteria. For this clonotype: Its antigen is currently unknown.

An amount of RNA that ranged from roughly 0.45 to 1 ug was reverse transcribed with random hexamers. Multiplex PCR with immunoSEQ amplified the TCR beta CDR3 across 54 Vbeta and 13 Jbeta. TCRdb analysed the immunoSEQ multiplex PCR reads with MiXCR anew, one entry per CDR3 protein. The table records some 300,000 distinct CDR3 sequences, almost 85% of them present only once. The V call is TRBV27, the J call TRBJ2-3; 13 nucleotides line up with TRBD2. The TCR originated in a human donor with multiple sclerosis. The sequencing sample was made of CD8+ T cells from PBMCs. For the CDR3, the DNA is TGTGCCAGCAGTCGAGGGACTAGCGGGACTTTTATGACAGATACGCAGTATTTT. Amino acids: CASSRGTSGTFMTDTQYF.